This passage covers 2 T cell receptor beta chains from one sample sequenced in a study of OX40 agonist ivuxolimab in advanced cancers. TCRdb's copy holds only in-frame clones and misses some; the assay was immunoSEQ multiplex PCR. The sample yields about 35,000 clones, about 80% seen once. The starting material was CD4+ or CD8+ T cells sorted from blood, obtained in a trial of the OX40 agonist ivuxolimab. These receptor sequences come from an adult with an advanced solid tumor such as melanoma, head and neck, liver or kidney cancer.

The J gene is TRBJ1-5, the V gene TRBV19; TRBD1 aligns across 7 bases. Germline V CDR1 and CDR2: LNHDA, SQIVND (reference sequence). The V and J ends lost 8 bases and 5 bases, in that order; junction bases with no gene match: 9. This CDR3 has 14 amino acids. The CDR3 DNA reads as TGTGCCAGTGGGAGACAGGGAGGGGATCAGCCCCAGCATTTT. It is translated as CASGRQGGDQPQHF. Full variable domain (missing parts from reference TRBV19 and TRBJ1-5): DGGITQSPKYLFRKEGQNVTLSCEQNLNHDAMYWYRQDPGQGLRLIYYSQIVNDFQKGDIAEGYSVSREKKESFPLTVTSAQKNPTAFYLCASGRQGGDQPQHFGDGTRLSIL.

The J gene is TRBJ2-1, the V gene TRBV2, with TRBD2 as a possible D gene (5 bases). The CDR3 totals 11 residues. V lost 7 bases to trimming and J lost 6 bases, with 7 bases between them. From germline, CDR1 is SNHLY and CDR2 FYNNEI. As DNA, the CDR3 is TGTGCCAGCAAAGAGGGCAATGAGCAGTTCTTC. Translating it yields CASKEGNEQFF.